This entry lists 25 T cell receptor beta chains sequenced from one sample in a study of T cell repertoires in cytomegalovirus infection. Their antigen targets remain unknown. TCRdb independently ran MiXCR on the reads; one entry per CDR3 protein. The repertoire has about 900,000 distinct CDR3 sequences, around 30% of them found once; the top ten carry about 14%. Sequenced here: cultured CD8+ T cells from PBMCs, sampled from culture after CMV antigen stimulation. These receptors all stem from a human donor in good health (CMV status not recorded). Some clones in this sample may be carry-over from other donors' samples.

This clonotype was found a few times. The CDR3, as DNA: TGCGCCAGCAGCCGACTAGCGGGGACGGAGGCAGATACGCAGTATTTT. Protein: CASSRLAGTEADTQYF. V gene TRBV4-1 combines with J gene TRBJ2-3, with 11 bases identical to TRBD2. Losses at the gene ends were 4 bases for V and 4 bases for J; bases not matched to a gene: 7. Germline-derived CDR1 and CDR2 are MGHRA and YSYEKL. The CDR3 consists of 16 residues.

The rearrangement links TRBV3-1 to TRBJ1-5; TRBD1 is a possible D gene (5 bases). The length of the CDR3 is 14 residues. CDR1 and CDR2 from the germline V gene are LGHDT and YNNKEL (reference sequence). V shed 4 bases and J shed 8 bases, with 15 bases lying between them. The CDR3 spells CASSPGTTGEPQHF. The CDR3 nucleotides read TGTGCCAGCAGCCCTGGGACGACGGGGGAGCCCCAGCATTTT.

In this sample, this clonotype turned up a few times. The rearrangement uses TRBV19 and TRBJ2-1; D possibly corresponds to TRBD2 (6 bases). Per germline, CDR1 LNHDA and CDR2 SQIVND (reference sequence). The CDR3 has 15 amino acids. V was shortened by 5 bases and J by 3 bases, with 14 bases between the two germline ends. DNA of the CDR3: TGTGCCAGTAGTCGGTTTACGGGGGTCTACAATGAGCAGTTCTTC. It specifies CASSRFTGVYNEQFF.

The table lists this clonotype with a few counts. This sequence joins TRBV6-8 and TRBJ2-7; TRBD1 aligns across 8 bases. The CDR3 is made up of 17 amino acids. Unmatched junction bases numbered 14, after V lost 2 bases and J lost 5 bases. CDR1 and CDR2 from the germline V gene are MNHGY and SAAAGT. Here the CDR3 DNA reads TGTGCCAGCAGTTACCTGGACAGGGAGAAGGTACGCGACGAGCAGTACGTC. Its translation: CASSYLDREKVRDEQYV.

The V gene is TRBV27, the J gene TRBJ2-5; 9 bases align to TRBD1. CDR3 length: 18 amino acids. Per the germline V gene, CDR1 is MNHEY and CDR2 is SMNVEV (reference sequence). V was clipped by 0 bases and J by 4 bases; unmatched bases: 12. The CDR3 sequence is CASSLSSPGQGRVETQYF. As DNA, the CDR3 is TGTGCCAGCAGTTTATCGTCCCCTGGACAGGGGAGGGTAGAGACCCAGTACTTC.

There are a few counts of this clonotype. The genes are TRBV7-6 and TRBJ2-2; the match to TRBD2 covers 11 bases. The CDR3 has 15 amino acids. Germline CDR1 reads SGHVS; CDR2 reads FNYEAQ. Trimming at V came to 6 bases and at J to 7 bases, leaving 7 bases not matched to a gene. The CDR3 region has the DNA TGTGCCAGCAGTATTAGCGGGGGGGCGATCGGGGAGCTGTTTTTT. The encoded protein is CASSISGGAIGELFF.

The chain links TRBV15 to TRBJ2-2, with a weak D call TRBD1 (5 bases). The length of the CDR3 is 13 residues. Germline V lookup: CDR1 LNHNV, CDR2 YYDKDF (reference sequence). Trimming shortened V by 8 bases and J by 3 bases, and 10 bases separated the two germline ends. The CDR3 coding sequence is TGTGCCACCTCCGCAGGGTACACCGGGGAGCTGTTTTTT. Encoded protein: CATSAGYTGELFF.

V and J are TRBV12-5 and TRBJ2-5; D unclear. V shed 7 bases and J shed 1 base, with 7 bases lying between them. From germline, CDR1 is LGHNT and CDR2 FRNRAP. There are 12 residues in the CDR3. CDR3 residues: CASAIGQETQYF. CDR3 nucleotide sequence: TGTGCTAGTGCCATCGGCCAAGAGACCCAGTACTTC. The entire variable domain, with the rest obtained from reference TRBV12-5 and TRBJ2-5, is as follows: DARVTQTPRHKVTEMGQEVTMRCQPILGHNTVFWYRQTMMQGLELLAYFRNRAPLDDSGMPKDRFSAEMPDATLATLKIQPSEPRDSAVYFCASAIGQETQYFGPGTRLLVL.

About this clonotype itself: One junction end disagrees with the germline gene, perhaps due to a read error. The chain joins TRBV4-1 to TRBJ2-1; the match to TRBD2 covers 7 bases. CDR3 length equals 16 residues. Germline CDR1 is MGHRA and CDR2 is YSYEKL. The CDR3 loop is CASSPEAQRGYNEQFF. The CDR3 DNA reads TGTGCCAGCAGCCCCGAAGCCCAGCGGGGATACAATGAGCAGTTCTTC.

This clonotype was detected many times. The rearrangement links TRBV7-8 to TRBJ1-1; D gene uncertain. V was pared by 2 bases and J by 8 bases, with 15 bases between. Germline loops: CDR1 SGHVS, CDR2 FQNEAQ. The CDR3 totals 14 residues. The CDR3 DNA reads as TGTGCCAGCAGCTTACCGATCGGTGGGCAGGAAGCTTTCTTT. Translated: CASSLPIGGQEAFF.

The chain combines TRBV7-4 with TRBJ2-3; TRBD1 or TRBD2 may be the D gene (5 bases each). Germline V gives CDR1 SGHVT, CDR2 SQSDAQ. The germline V and J ends were trimmed by 2 bases and 3 bases, with 12 bases remaining between them. The CDR3 contains 15 residues. Here the CDR3 reads CASSLPGAPTDTQYF. The CDR3 bases are TGTGCCAGCAGCTTACCCGGGGCGCCTACAGATACGCAGTATTTT.

This sequence joins TRBV7-2 and TRBJ2-7; possible D gene TRBD2, 5 bases. V lost 3 bases and J lost 0, with 9 bases in between. The CDR3 is 14 amino acids. CDR1 is SGHTA and CDR2 is FQGNSA in the germline V gene. In DNA form, the CDR3 reads TGTGCCAGCAGCTTCCCGGGGATCTCCTACGAGCAGTACTTC. Its protein product is CASSFPGISYEQYF.

Worth noting for this clonotype: This may arise from a read error, as a much more abundant clone is one base away. The rearrangement uses TRBV12-3 or TRBV12-4 and TRBJ2-5; a possible D gene is TRBD1 (6 bases). The CDR3 contains 16 residues. The V and J ends lost 5 bases and 1 base respectively, with 17 bases between them. The CDR3 protein is CASSPWTDPVQETQYF. As DNA, the CDR3 is TGTGCCAGCAGTCCCTGGACAGATCCCGTCCAAGAGACCCAGTACTTC.

The J gene is TRBJ2-2, the V gene TRBV6-2 or TRBV6-3, with D uncertain. Germline lookup yields CDR1 MNHEY and CDR2 SVGEGT. The V end was cut by 6 bases, the J end by 6 bases, with 11 bases between. The CDR3 has 13 residues. CDR3 nucleotide sequence: TGTGCCAGCAGCTCCCGGAGCGCCGGGGAGCTGTTTTTT. It is translated as CASSSRSAGELFF.

The CDR3 loop is CATSDGGGNSPLHF. CDR3 bases: TGTGCCACCAGTGATGGGGGGGGGAATTCACCCCTCCACTTT. The genes are TRBV24-1 and TRBJ1-6, with D possibly matching TRBD1 (5 bases). Trimming stripped 3 bases from V and 7 bases from J, with 9 bases between. The germline V gene has CDR1 KGHDR and CDR2 SFDVKD. CDR3 length equals 14 residues.

This chain links TRBV7-2 with TRBJ2-1; D unresolved. CDR1 is SGHTA, CDR2 FQGNSA, per germline. V was cut by 5 bases and J by 6 bases, with 11 bases left in between. This CDR3 contains 13 residues. CDR3 nucleotides: TGTGCCAGCAGCCAGTCCCGGATCAATGAGCAGTTCTTC. This translates into CASSQSRINEQFF. The complete variable domain, with remaining parts taken from reference TRBV7-2 and TRBJ2-1, reads GAGVSQSPSNKVTEKGKDVELRCDPISGHTALYWYRQSLGQGLEFLIYFQGNSAPDKSGLPSDRFSAERTGGSVSTLTIQRTQQEDSAVYLCASSQSRINEQFFGPGTRLTVL.

As to this clonotype: The junction differs from germline at one of its ends, possibly a read error. The genes are TRBV19 and TRBJ1-1; 7 nucleotides agree with TRBD1. The germline V gene has CDR1 LNHDA and CDR2 SQIVND (reference sequence). The CDR3 is 12 residues long. CDR3 residues: CAGSTGATEAFF. In nucleotides, the CDR3 is TGTGCCGGTAGCACAGGGGCCACTGAAGCTTTCTTT.

This clonotype was counted a few times. The chain couples TRBV7-2 to TRBJ1-5; D is possibly TRBD1 (5 bases). V shed 3 bases and J shed 5 bases, with 14 bases lying between them. Per germline, CDR1 SGHTA and CDR2 FQGNSA. This CDR3 comprises 15 residues. The DNA for the CDR3 is TGTGCCAGCAGCTTGTTCAGGGACGATTATCAGCCCCAGCATTTT. Protein: CASSLFRDDYQPQHF.

The chain is built from TRBV13 and TRBJ1-4; possibly TRBD1 for D (5 bases). There are 16 residues in the CDR3. Germline V gene sequence: CDR1 PRHDT, CDR2 FYEKMQ (reference sequence). The V gene lost 5 bases and the J gene lost 8 bases, with 21 bases spanning the gap. CDR3: CASSRVAGIAGEKLFF. In DNA, the CDR3 is TGTGCCAGCAGCCGAGTAGCAGGGATTGCAGGCGAAAAACTGTTTTTT.

The gene calls are TRBV2 and TRBJ2-1, with D tentatively TRBD2 (6 bases). V shed 1 base and J shed 4 bases, with 14 bases lying between them. Germline values: CDR1 SNHLY, CDR2 FYNNEI. This CDR3 is 16 amino acids long. This CDR3 reads CASSEGLVGPYNEQFF. CDR3 nucleotide sequence: TGTGCCAGCAGTGAAGGACTAGTGGGGCCTTACAATGAGCAGTTCTTC.

This clonotype was detected a few times. The chain employs TRBV6-5 and TRBJ2-3, with D tentatively TRBD1 or TRBD2 (6 bases each). The CDR3 loop spans 15 amino acids. Trimming stripped 2 bases from V and 3 bases from J, with 12 bases between. Germline V gene sequence: CDR1 MNHEY, CDR2 SVGAGI. The DNA of the CDR3 is TGTGCCAGCAGTTACGAGGGGGGAGTGACAGATACGCAGTATTTT. This encodes CASSYEGGVTDTQYF.

This clonotype has only a few counts. Written as DNA, the CDR3 is TGCGCCAGCAGCCAAGTATGGGAAGGGGGGCAGTTCTTC. Residues: CASSQVWEGGQFF. The rearrangement links TRBV4-1 to TRBJ2-1, with D possibly being TRBD1 (6 bases). Between the trimmed V and J ends, which lost 1 base and 12 bases, there was a span of 13 bases. This CDR3 comprises 13 residues. Germline V gene sequence: CDR1 MGHRA, CDR2 YSYEKL.

In its sample, this clonotype was seen many times. The gene calls are TRBV7-2 and TRBJ2-1; TRBD2 matches 15 bases. Germline V gene data show CDR1 as SGHTA and CDR2 as FQGNSA. The CDR3 totals 17 residues. The V gene end was trimmed by 4 bases and the J gene end by 10 bases; junction bases not matched to a gene: 11. CDR3 nucleotide sequence: TGTGCCAGCAGCTCCTCCGGGACTAGCGGGGGGTCGATGGAGCAGTTCTTC. Its protein product is CASSSSGTSGGSMEQFF.

The genes are TRBV2 and TRBJ2-1; a weak D match, TRBD2 (7 bases). Trimming shortened V by 1 base and J by 0 bases, and 10 bases separated the two germline ends. The germline V gene encodes CDR1 SNHLY and CDR2 FYNNEI. CDR3 length: 16 amino acids. The CDR3 loop is CASSEERGASYNEQFF. As DNA, the CDR3 is TGTGCCAGCAGTGAAGAACGGGGGGCCTCCTACAATGAGCAGTTCTTC.

This clonotype was seen a single time. V is TRBV19 and J is TRBJ1-1; D possibly corresponds to TRBD1 (5 bases). The length of the CDR3 is 16 residues. Germline V lookup: CDR1 LNHDA, CDR2 SQIVND (reference sequence). V dropped 3 bases and J dropped 0 bases, with 14 bases sitting between them. The chain's CDR3 is CASSIPLGHLNTEAFF. The CDR3, as DNA: TGTGCCAGTAGTATCCCGCTGGGGCACCTGAACACTGAAGCTTTCTTT. The variable domain in full, with the rest retrieved from reference TRBV19 and TRBJ1-1, is DGGITQSPKYLFRKEGQNVTLSCEQNLNHDAMYWYRQDPGQGLRLIYYSQIVNDFQKGDIAEGYSVSREKKESFPLTVTSAQKNPTAFYLCASSIPLGHLNTEAFFGQGTRLTVV.